The 31 T cell receptor beta chains listed next were all sequenced from one sample in a study of CD8+ T cells in alopecia areata. Sequencing used cDNA as its template, made by extracting RNA and reverse transcribing it. Sequencing used immunoSEQ multiplex PCR; TCRdb keeps in-frame clones, though not all of them. The sample yields nearly 200,000 clones, 58% seen once. This sample's treatment: oral pan-JAK inhibitor, 5-10 mg twice daily. The source was CD4+ T cells sorted from blood, collected at week 24, from a patient treated with tofacitinib. All receptors derive from a human donor with alopecia areata.

The V and J genes are TRBV5-6 and TRBJ2-5; a weak D match, TRBD1 (6 bases). CDR1 and CDR2 from the germline V gene are SGHDT and YYEEEE. CDR3 size: 14 residues. The V and J ends lost 0 bases and 5 bases respectively, with 11 bases between them. The CDR3 sequence: CASSLAGQLETQYF. The CDR3 bases are TGTGCCAGCAGCTTGGCCGGACAGTTGGAGACCCAGTACTTC.

This chain connects TRBV15 to TRBJ2-1; D is uncertain. CDR1 LNHNV and CDR2 YYDKDF come from the germline V gene (reference sequence). The V and J ends lost 2 bases and 5 bases respectively, with 7 bases between them. The CDR3 consists of 13 residues. The CDR3 DNA reads TGTGCCACCAGCAGAAATACTAACAATGAGCAGTTCTTC. This codes for CATSRNTNNEQFF. Full variable domain (missing parts from reference TRBV15 and TRBJ2-1): DAMVIQNPRYQVTQFGKPVTLSCSQTLNHNVMYWYQQKSSQAPKLLFHYYDKDFNNEADTPDNFQSRRPNTSFCFLDIRSPGLGDTAMYLCATSRNTNNEQFFGPGTRLTVL.

The genes are TRBV29-1 and TRBJ1-2; 10 bases align to TRBD1. This CDR3 region has 15 residues. The V gene's germline CDR1 is SQVTM and CDR2 ANQGSEA. The junction had 15 bases not matched to a gene; V was cut back by 6 bases and J by 8 bases. The CDR3 nucleotides read TGCAGCGTGCTTACCGGGACAGGGGAAAGACGCGGCTACACCTTC. As protein: CSVLTGTGERRGYTF.

This clone was seen only a few times. The genes are TRBV2 and TRBJ2-6; 9 bases fit TRBD1. The germline V gene encodes CDR1 SNHLY and CDR2 FYNNEI. CDR3 size: 15 residues. V was pared by 6 bases and J by 4 bases, with 4 bases of the junction left unmatched. The CDR3 bases are TGTGCCAGCAGCGGGGACAGGGCCGGGGCCAACGTCCTGACTTTC. Residues: CASSGDRAGANVLTF.

The chain carries TRBV4-3 and TRBJ2-7; TRBD2 aligns across 9 bases. In germline, CDR1 is LGHNA, CDR2 YSLEER. The CDR3 contains 17 residues. V was pared by 5 bases and J by 9 bases, with 20 bases of the junction left unmatched. CDR3 nucleotide sequence: TGCGCCAGCAGCAAAACAGCTTCCGGGACTAGCCCCCTAGGGCAGTACTTC. Protein sequence: CASSKTASGTSPLGQYF.

This sequence joins TRBV9 and TRBJ1-1, with D unclear. Germline CDR1 reads SGDLS; CDR2 reads YYNGEE. The CDR3 extends over 13 amino acids. The V gene lost 4 bases and the J gene lost 1 base, with 8 bases spanning the gap. The CDR3 here is CASSIRWNTEAFF. The CDR3 DNA is TGTGCCAGCAGCATTCGGTGGAACACTGAAGCTTTCTTT.

This clone was counted between two and nine times. The rearrangement links TRBV2 to TRBJ1-5, with no clear D. V dropped 2 bases and J dropped 5 bases, with 7 bases sitting between them. Looked up from germline, CDR1 is SNHLY and CDR2 is FYNNEI. The CDR3 consists of 13 residues. The CDR3 reads CASSELVDQPQHF. The CDR3 DNA is TGTGCCAGCAGTGAATTAGTTGATCAGCCCCAGCATTTT.

V and J are TRBV6-5 and TRBJ1-1; no clear D. Germline V gene sequence: CDR1 MNHEY, CDR2 SVGAGI. The CDR3 sequence is 15 residues long. V gave up 0 bases and J gave up 5 bases, with 13 bases separating them. The CDR3 loop reads CASSYSTAPGTEAFF. Here the CDR3 DNA reads TGTGCCAGCAGTTACTCAACAGCCCCGGGAACTGAAGCTTTCTTT.

The chain recombines TRBV14 with TRBJ2-6, with D possibly TRBD1 on 6 matching bases. This CDR3 has 18 residues. The germline gives CDR1 SGHDN, CDR2 FVKESK. V lost 4 bases and J lost 0, with 16 bases in between. CDR3 in DNA: TGTGCCAGCAGCCGAGGACAGATAAGAATCTCTGGGGCCAACGTCCTGACTTTC. Translated: CASSRGQIRISGANVLTF.

The rearrangement links TRBV29-1 to TRBJ2-3, with D maybe TRBD2 (6 bases). Looked up from germline, CDR1 is SQVTM and CDR2 is ANQGSEA. The CDR3 has 13 amino acids. Trimming left V 7 bases short and J 5 bases short, with 16 bases between. As DNA, the CDR3 is TGCAGCGGGCTTCGGGGGAGAGGAGATACGCAGTATTTT. It specifies CSGLRGRGDTQYF.

This clone has only a few counts. V gene TRBV5-6 combines with J gene TRBJ2-3; no firm D call. CDR1 and CDR2 (germline): SGHDT, YYEEEE. The germline V and J ends were trimmed by 4 bases and 2 bases, with 11 bases remaining between them. This CDR3 has 14 residues. As DNA, the CDR3 is TGTGCCAGCAGCGCTCAGACGACCACAGATACGCAGTATTTT. This encodes CASSAQTTTDTQYF.

The V call is TRBV11-1, the J call TRBJ2-5; a weak D match, TRBD2 (5 bases). The germline gives CDR1 SGHAT, CDR2 FQDESV (reference sequence). The CDR3 has 15 amino acids. The ends were cut back, 2 bases at V and 5 bases at J, with 15 bases in the middle. The CDR3 bases are TGTGCCAGCAGCTTACGCGGGCGAGGTATGGAGACCCAGTACTTC. This encodes CASSLRGRGMETQYF.

This chain links TRBV29-1 with TRBJ2-7; D remains unclear. The CDR3 length is 12 residues. Germline V gene lookup returns CDR1 SQVTM and CDR2 ANQGSEA. The CDR3 loop is CSIRTVAYEQYF. CDR3 DNA sequence: TGCAGTATCCGGACCGTCGCCTACGAGCAGTACTTC.

The chain combines TRBV29-1 with TRBJ1-1, with D possibly matching TRBD1 (6 bases). The V gene's germline CDR1 is SQVTM and CDR2 ANQGSEA. V was shortened by 0 bases and J by 3 bases, with 17 bases between the two germline ends. The CDR3 spans 16 residues. This CDR3 is CSVEDPRGGWDTEAFF. In DNA, the CDR3 is TGCAGCGTTGAAGATCCCAGGGGTGGGTGGGACACTGAAGCTTTCTTT.

V gene TRBV7-8 combines with J gene TRBJ2-1; D gene uncertain. This CDR3 spans 13 amino acids. Per germline, CDR1 SGHVS and CDR2 FQNEAQ. Trimming took off 1 base at V and 5 bases at J, with 6 bases between the two ends. The CDR3 protein is CASSLGAHNEQFF. For the CDR3, the DNA is TGTGCCAGCAGCTTAGGTGCCCACAATGAGCAGTTCTTC.

This clone was observed once. The chain employs TRBV30 and TRBJ2-1, with 8 bases aligning to TRBD2. V was pared by 5 bases and J by 3 bases, with 9 bases of the junction left unmatched. This CDR3 region has 15 residues. The germline V gene has CDR1 GTSNPN and CDR2 SVGIG (reference sequence). For the CDR3, the DNA is TGTGCCTGGGACGTGAGCGGGAGTGGCTACAATGAGCAGTTCTTC. Encoded protein: CAWDVSGSGYNEQFF.

This chain uses TRBV2 with TRBJ1-2; D unclear. This CDR3 contains 10 residues. Looked up from germline, CDR1 is SNHLY and CDR2 is FYNNEI. Trimming took off 3 bases at V and 7 bases at J, with 3 bases between the two ends. The DNA of the CDR3 is TGTGCCAGCAGTGAGGGTGGCTACACCTTC. This gives the protein CASSEGGYTF.

The chain carries TRBV28 and TRBJ1-2; 10 bases match TRBD1. This CDR3 comprises 13 residues. The junction had 1 base not matched to a gene; V was cut back by 2 bases and J by 7 bases. Germline assignment: CDR1 MDHEN and CDR2 SYDVKM. The CDR3 protein is CASSLRTGGGYTF. The CDR3 nucleotides read TGTGCCAGCAGTTTACGGACAGGGGGTGGCTACACCTTC.

The V call is TRBV7-2, the J call TRBJ2-3; D is unresolved. Germline-derived CDR1 and CDR2 are SGHTA and FQGNSA. The CDR3 is made up of 16 amino acids. Trimming shortened V by 1 base and J by 3 bases, and 14 bases separated the two germline ends. DNA of the CDR3: TGTGCCAGCAGCTTAGGAGGCCGCGGCGGAACAGATACGCAGTATTTT. The encoded protein is CASSLGGRGGTDTQYF.

This sequence joins TRBV7-9 and TRBJ1-4; D remains unclear. Trimming removed 5 bases at V and 5 bases at J, with 3 bases between. The CDR3 has 11 residues. The germline V gene encodes CDR1 SEHNR and CDR2 FQNEAQ (reference sequence). The chain's CDR3 is CASSPNEKLFF. The CDR3 bases are TGTGCCAGCAGCCCCAATGAAAAACTGTTTTTT.

The chain's CDR3 is CASSVKTGSILNIQYF. The CDR3 region has the DNA TGTGCCAGCAGCGTTAAGACAGGGAGCATTTTAAACATTCAGTACTTC. The V call is TRBV5-6, the J call TRBJ2-4, with 7 bases matching TRBD1. This CDR3 has 16 residues. The germline V gene encodes CDR1 SGHDT and CDR2 YYEEEE. After removal of 4 bases from V and 6 bases from J, the junction contained 13 bases not matched to a gene.

The chain carries TRBV4-3 and TRBJ1-5; D gene ambiguous. V was pared by 0 bases and J by 4 bases, with 13 bases between. CDR3 length: 16 amino acids. Germline-derived CDR1 and CDR2 are LGHNA and YSLEER. The CDR3 coding sequence is TGCGCCAGCAGCCAAGATCGATACGGAGAAAATCAGCCCCAGCATTTT. Translated, it gives CASSQDRYGENQPQHF.

V is TRBV27 and J is TRBJ2-5; 12 bases match TRBD2. This CDR3 comprises 16 residues. Trimming took 6 bases from V and 4 from J; bases not matched to a gene: 9. CDR1 is MNHEY, CDR2 SMNVEV, per germline (reference sequence). CDR3 region: CASSSMLAGGSETQYF. DNA for the CDR3: TGTGCCAGCAGCTCAATGCTAGCGGGGGGGTCAGAGACCCAGTACTTC.

This clone showed up just once. V usage is TRBV2 and J usage is TRBJ2-1; 8 bases are a match to TRBD2. V was pared by 6 bases and J by 7 bases, with 17 bases of the junction left unmatched. This CDR3 contains 17 residues. The V gene's germline CDR1 is SNHLY and CDR2 FYNNEI. CDR3 nucleotide sequence: TGTGCCAGCAGCCCTTTGGGTGGACTAGCCCTTTGGAATGAGCAGTTCTTC. Its protein is CASSPLGGLALWNEQFF.

The V and J genes are TRBV18 and TRBJ2-3; TRBD2 might be the D (5 bases). V gave up 3 bases and J gave up 6 bases, with 16 bases separating them. CDR1 and CDR2 (germline): KGHSH, LQKENI. This CDR3 is 15 amino acids long. CDR3 coding DNA: TGTGCCAGCTCACCGTTCGCGAGGACTGGGGATACGCAGTATTTT. Translation gives CASSPFARTGDTQYF.

The rearrangement joins TRBV19 to TRBJ1-5; 7 bases agree with TRBD1. The CDR3 has 16 residues. V was clipped by 9 bases and J by 0 bases; unmatched bases: 11. Germline-derived CDR1 and CDR2 are LNHDA and SQIVND (reference sequence). CDR3 sequence (DNA): TGTGCCAGCAAAATGACGACAGGGATTAGCAATCAGCCCCAGCATTTT. It codes for CASKMTTGISNQPQHF.

This chain links TRBV7-2 with TRBJ2-1; no definite D call. The CDR3 runs to 12 residues. The germline V gene encodes CDR1 SGHTA and CDR2 FQGNSA. The V and J ends lost 3 bases and 10 bases respectively, with 10 bases between them. The CDR3 is CASSFPPGEQFF. The CDR3 DNA is TGTGCCAGCAGCTTTCCCCCAGGAGAGCAGTTCTTC.

The chain employs TRBV11-2 and TRBJ2-3, with D perhaps TRBD2 (6 bases). Trimming removed 7 bases from V and 3 bases from J, with 14 bases in between. The CDR3 consists of 14 residues. In germline, CDR1 is SGHAT, CDR2 FQNNGV. The DNA for the CDR3 is TGTGCCAGCACCATACTAGCAATAACAGATACGCAGTATTTT. Translating it yields CASTILAITDTQYF.

This chain joins TRBV27 and TRBJ2-7; 8 nucleotides line up with TRBD2. The junction had 10 bases not matched to a gene; V was cut back by 3 bases and J by 6 bases. Germline loops: CDR1 MNHEY, CDR2 SMNVEV (reference sequence). CDR3 length: 15 amino acids. This CDR3 is CASSLDGGAGAEQYF. The CDR3 nucleotides are TGTGCCAGCAGTTTGGACGGGGGGGCCGGGGCCGAGCAGTACTTC.

The chain has TRBV18 and TRBJ1-2; TRBD1 aligns across 9 bases. This CDR3 spans 13 amino acids. The trim removed 6 bases at V and 10 bases at J, leaving 9 bases unmatched. The germline V gene encodes CDR1 KGHSH and CDR2 LQKENI. The CDR3 nucleotides read TGTGCCAGCTCGTTAACAGGGGGCGACTTCTACACCTTC. Encoded protein: CASSLTGGDFYTF.

The sample holds a few counts of this clone. The chain links TRBV7-2 to TRBJ2-6; 7 bases align to TRBD1. Losses at the gene ends were 5 bases for V and 4 bases for J; bases not matched to a gene: 11. Germline CDR1 SGHTA, CDR2 FQGNSA. The CDR3 is 17 residues long. The CDR3 loop is CASSGRTGESGANVLTF. DNA of the CDR3: TGTGCCAGCAGCGGGCGTACAGGGGAGTCCGGGGCCAACGTCCTGACTTTC.